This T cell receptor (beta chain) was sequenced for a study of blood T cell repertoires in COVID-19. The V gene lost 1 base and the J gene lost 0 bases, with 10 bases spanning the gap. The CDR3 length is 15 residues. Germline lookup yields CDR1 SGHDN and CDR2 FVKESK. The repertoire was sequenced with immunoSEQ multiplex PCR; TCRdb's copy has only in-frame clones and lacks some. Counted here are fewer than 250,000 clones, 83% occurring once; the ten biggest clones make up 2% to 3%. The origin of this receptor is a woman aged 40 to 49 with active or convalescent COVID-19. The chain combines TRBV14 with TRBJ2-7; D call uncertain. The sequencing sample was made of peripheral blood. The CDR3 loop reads CASSQGAVSSYEQYF. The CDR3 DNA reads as TGTGCCAGCAGCCAAGGGGCCGTAAGCTCCTACGAGCAGTACTTC.